This T cell receptor (beta chain) was found in a study of T cell repertoires in cytomegalovirus infection. At the level of the study: In public TCR beta signatures, there were indications of both CMV infection and matching HLA type.

TCRdb re-derived calls from the reads in MiXCR, one entry per CDR3 protein. This sample yields about 450,000 distinct CDR3 sequences, of which approximately 31% are seen a single time; roughly an eighth belongs to the top ten. The CDR3 is made up of 14 amino acids. With 3 bases removed from V and 7 bases from J, the gap between germline ends came to 14 bases. Germline CDR1 and CDR2: SGHVS and FQNEAQ. Study-wide findings and caveats: Summed frequency of public TCR beta families distinguished CMV carriers with the relevant HLA. CMV-specific HLA-C-restricted TCR beta clonotypes dominated the ex vivo response.

This clonotype was picked up many times. What it binds is not known. Input material: PBMCs. The V call is TRBV7-8, the J call TRBJ2-3; the D is unclear. The TCR comes from a human donor in good health (CMV status not recorded). Some clones in this sample may be carry-over from other donors' samples. The CDR3 sequence is CASSLSRWANTQYF. The DNA of the CDR3 is TGTGCCAGCAGCTTGAGTAGGTGGGCAAATACGCAGTATTTT.